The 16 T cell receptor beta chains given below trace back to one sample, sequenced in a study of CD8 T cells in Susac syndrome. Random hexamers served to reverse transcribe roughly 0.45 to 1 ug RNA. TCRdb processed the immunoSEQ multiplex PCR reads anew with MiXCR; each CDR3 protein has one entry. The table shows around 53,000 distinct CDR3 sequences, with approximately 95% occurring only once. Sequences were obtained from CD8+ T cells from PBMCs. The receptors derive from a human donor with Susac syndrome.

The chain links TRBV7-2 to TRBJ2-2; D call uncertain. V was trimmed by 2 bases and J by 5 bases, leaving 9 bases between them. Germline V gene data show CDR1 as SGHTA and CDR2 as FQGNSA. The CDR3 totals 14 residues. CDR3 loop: CASSLLGPTGELFF. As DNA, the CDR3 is TGTGCCAGCAGCTTATTGGGCCCAACCGGGGAGCTGTTTTTT.

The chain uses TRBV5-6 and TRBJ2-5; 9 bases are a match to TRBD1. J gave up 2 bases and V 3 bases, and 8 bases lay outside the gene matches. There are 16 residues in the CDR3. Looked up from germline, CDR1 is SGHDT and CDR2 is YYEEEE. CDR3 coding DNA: TGTGCCAGCAGCTCATGGACAGGGGAACCACAAGAGACCCAGTACTTC. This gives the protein CASSSWTGEPQETQYF.

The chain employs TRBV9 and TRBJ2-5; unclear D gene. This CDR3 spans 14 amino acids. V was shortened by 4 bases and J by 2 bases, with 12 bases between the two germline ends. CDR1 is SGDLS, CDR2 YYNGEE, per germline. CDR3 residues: CASSLGPQQETQYF. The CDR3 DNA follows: TGTGCCAGCAGCCTAGGACCGCAGCAAGAGACCCAGTACTTC.

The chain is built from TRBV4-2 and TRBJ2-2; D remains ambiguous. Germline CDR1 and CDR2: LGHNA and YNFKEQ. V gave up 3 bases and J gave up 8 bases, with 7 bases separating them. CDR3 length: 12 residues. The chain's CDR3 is CASSHQSGELFF. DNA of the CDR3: TGTGCCAGCAGCCACCAATCGGGGGAGCTGTTTTTT.

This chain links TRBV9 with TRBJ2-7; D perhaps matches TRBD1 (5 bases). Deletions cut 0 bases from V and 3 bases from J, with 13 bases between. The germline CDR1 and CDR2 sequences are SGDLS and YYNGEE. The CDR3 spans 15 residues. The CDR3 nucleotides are TGTGCCAGCAGCGTAGGTGACAGCACCCTCTACGAGCAGTACTTC. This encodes CASSVGDSTLYEQYF. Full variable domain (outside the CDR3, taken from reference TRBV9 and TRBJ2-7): DSGVTQTPKHLITATGQRVTLRCSPRSGDLSVYWYQQSLDQGLQFLIQYYNGEERAKGNILERFSAQQFPDLHSELNLSSLELGDSALYFCASSVGDSTLYEQYFGPGTRLTVT.

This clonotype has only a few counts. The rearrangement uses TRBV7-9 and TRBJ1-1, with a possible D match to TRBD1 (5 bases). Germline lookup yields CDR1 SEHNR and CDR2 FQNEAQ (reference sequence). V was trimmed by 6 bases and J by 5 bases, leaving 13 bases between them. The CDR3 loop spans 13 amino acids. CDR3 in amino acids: CASSYSGGTEAFF. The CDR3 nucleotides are TGTGCCAGCAGTTATTCCGGGGGGACTGAAGCTTTCTTT. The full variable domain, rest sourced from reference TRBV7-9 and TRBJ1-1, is DTGVSQNPRHKITKRGQNVTFRCDPISEHNRLYWYRQTLGQGPEFLTYFQNEAQLEKSRLLSDRFSAERPKGSFSTLEIQRTEQGDSAMYLCASSYSGGTEAFFGQGTRLTVV.

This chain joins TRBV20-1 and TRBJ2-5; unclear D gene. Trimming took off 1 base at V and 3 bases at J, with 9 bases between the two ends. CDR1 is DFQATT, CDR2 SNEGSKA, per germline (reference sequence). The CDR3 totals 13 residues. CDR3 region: CSARVYLKETQYF. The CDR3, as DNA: TGCAGTGCTAGAGTATATCTGAAAGAGACCCAGTACTTC.

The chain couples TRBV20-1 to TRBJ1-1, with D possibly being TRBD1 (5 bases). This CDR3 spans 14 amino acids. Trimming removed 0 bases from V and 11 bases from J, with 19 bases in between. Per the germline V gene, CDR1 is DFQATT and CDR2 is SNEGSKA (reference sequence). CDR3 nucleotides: TGCAGTGCTAGAGATGGGCCTCAGAGGGAGGGGGCTTTCTTT. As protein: CSARDGPQREGAFF.

CDR3 nucleotide sequence: TGTGCCAGCAGGAGATGGGGGGCGCATGAGCAGTTCTTC. Protein sequence: CASRRWGAHEQFF. This chain connects TRBV5-4 to TRBJ2-1, with D possibly being TRBD1 or TRBD2 (6 bases each). V was pared by 5 bases and J by 8 bases, with 14 bases between. The germline gives CDR1 SGHNT, CDR2 YYREEE (reference sequence). The CDR3 totals 13 residues.

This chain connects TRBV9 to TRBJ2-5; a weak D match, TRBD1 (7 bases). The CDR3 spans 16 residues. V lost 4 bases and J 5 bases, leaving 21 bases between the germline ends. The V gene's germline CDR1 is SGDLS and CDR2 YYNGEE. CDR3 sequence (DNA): TGTGCCAGCAGCACAGGGGACTCTAACCAAGGGGAGACCCAGTACTTC. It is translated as CASSTGDSNQGETQYF.

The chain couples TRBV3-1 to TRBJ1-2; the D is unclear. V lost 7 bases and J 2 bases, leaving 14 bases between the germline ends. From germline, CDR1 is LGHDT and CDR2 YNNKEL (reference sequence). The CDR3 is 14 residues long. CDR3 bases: TGTGCCAGCACCGACCGACACACCAACTATGGCTACACCTTC. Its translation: CASTDRHTNYGYTF.

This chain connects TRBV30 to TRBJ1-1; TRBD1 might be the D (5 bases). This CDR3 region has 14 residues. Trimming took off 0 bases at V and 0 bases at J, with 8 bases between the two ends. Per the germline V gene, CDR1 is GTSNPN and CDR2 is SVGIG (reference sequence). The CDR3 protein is CAWSVSRVNTEAFF. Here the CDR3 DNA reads TGTGCCTGGAGTGTGTCCAGGGTGAACACTGAAGCTTTCTTT.

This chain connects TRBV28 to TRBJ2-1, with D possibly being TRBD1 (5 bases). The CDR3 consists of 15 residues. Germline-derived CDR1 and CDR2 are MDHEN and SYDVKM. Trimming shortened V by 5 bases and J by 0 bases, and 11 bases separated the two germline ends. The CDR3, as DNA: TGTGCCAGCAGTCCAGGGTCGACCTCCTACAATGAGCAGTTCTTC. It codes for CASSPGSTSYNEQFF.

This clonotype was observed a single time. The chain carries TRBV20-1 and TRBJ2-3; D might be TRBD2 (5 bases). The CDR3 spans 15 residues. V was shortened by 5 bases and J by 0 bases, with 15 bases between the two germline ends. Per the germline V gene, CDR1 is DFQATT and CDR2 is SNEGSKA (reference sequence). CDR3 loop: CSAYSSGSSTDTQYF. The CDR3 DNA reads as TGCAGTGCTTACTCGAGCGGCTCTAGCACAGATACGCAGTATTTT.

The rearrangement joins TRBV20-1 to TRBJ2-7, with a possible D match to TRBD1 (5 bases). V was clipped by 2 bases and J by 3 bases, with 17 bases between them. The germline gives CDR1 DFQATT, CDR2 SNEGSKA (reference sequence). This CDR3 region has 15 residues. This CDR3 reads CSARSSAGNIYEQYF. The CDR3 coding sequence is TGCAGTGCTAGAAGCTCGGCAGGGAATATCTACGAGCAGTACTTC.

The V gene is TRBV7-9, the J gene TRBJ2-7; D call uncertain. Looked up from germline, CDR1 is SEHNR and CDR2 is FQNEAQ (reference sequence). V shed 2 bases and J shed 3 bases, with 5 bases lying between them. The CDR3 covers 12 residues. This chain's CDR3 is CASSLTNYEQYF. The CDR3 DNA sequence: TGTGCCAGCAGCTTAACTAACTACGAGCAGTACTTC.